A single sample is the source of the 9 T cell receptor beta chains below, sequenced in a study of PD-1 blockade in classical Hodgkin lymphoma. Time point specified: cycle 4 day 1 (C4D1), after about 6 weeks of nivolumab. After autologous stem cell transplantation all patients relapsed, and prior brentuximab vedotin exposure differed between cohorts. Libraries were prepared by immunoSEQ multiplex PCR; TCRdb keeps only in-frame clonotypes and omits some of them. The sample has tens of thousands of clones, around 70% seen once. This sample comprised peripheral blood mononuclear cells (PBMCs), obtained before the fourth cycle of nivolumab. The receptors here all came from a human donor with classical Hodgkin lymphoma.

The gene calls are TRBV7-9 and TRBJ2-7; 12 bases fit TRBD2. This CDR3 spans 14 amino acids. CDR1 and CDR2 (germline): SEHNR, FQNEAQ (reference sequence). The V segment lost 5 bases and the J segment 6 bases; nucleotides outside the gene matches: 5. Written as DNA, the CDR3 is TGTGCCAGCAGCCTGACTAGCGGGAGAGTCGAGCAGTACTTC. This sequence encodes CASSLTSGRVEQYF.

CDR3 nucleotide sequence: TGTGCCAGCAGTTTCAGCGCAGCAGAGACCCAGTACTTC. Encoded protein: CASSFSAAETQYF. V and J are TRBV28 and TRBJ2-5, with D unresolved. This CDR3 comprises 13 residues. The germline V gene has CDR1 MDHEN and CDR2 SYDVKM. V dropped 3 bases and J dropped 4 bases, with 9 bases sitting between them.

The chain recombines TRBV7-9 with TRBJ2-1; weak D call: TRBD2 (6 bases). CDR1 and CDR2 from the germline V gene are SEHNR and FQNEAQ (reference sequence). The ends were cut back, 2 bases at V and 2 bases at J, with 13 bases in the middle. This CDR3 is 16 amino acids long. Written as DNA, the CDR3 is TGTGCCAGCAGCTTAAATGCGGGACCTGCCTACAATGAGCAGTTCTTC. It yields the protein CASSLNAGPAYNEQFF.

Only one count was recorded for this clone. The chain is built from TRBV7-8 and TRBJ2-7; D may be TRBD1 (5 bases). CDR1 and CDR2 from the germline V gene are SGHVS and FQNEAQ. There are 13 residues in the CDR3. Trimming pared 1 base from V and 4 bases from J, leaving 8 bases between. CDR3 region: CASSLDRLYEQYF. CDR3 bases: TGTGCCAGCAGCTTAGACAGGTTGTACGAGCAGTACTTC. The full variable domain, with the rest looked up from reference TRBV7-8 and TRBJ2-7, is GAGVSQSPRYKVAKRGQDVALRCDPISGHVSLFWYQQALGQGPEFLTYFQNEAQLDKSGLPSDRFFAERPEGSVSTLKIQRTQQEDSAVYLCASSLDRLYEQYFGPGTRLTVT.

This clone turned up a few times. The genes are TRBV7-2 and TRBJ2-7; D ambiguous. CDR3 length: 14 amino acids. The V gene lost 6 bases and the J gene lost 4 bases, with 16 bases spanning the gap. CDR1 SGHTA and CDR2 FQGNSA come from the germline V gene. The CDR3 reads CASSLWPRRYEQYF. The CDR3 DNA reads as TGTGCCAGCAGTCTGTGGCCCCGGCGGTACGAGCAGTACTTC.

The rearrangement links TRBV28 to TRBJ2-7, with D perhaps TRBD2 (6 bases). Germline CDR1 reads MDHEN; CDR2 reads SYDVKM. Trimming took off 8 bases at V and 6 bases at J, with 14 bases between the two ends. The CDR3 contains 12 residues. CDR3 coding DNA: TGTGCCAGCCAGAGGGGAGGTGGCGAGCAGTACTTC. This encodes CASQRGGGEQYF. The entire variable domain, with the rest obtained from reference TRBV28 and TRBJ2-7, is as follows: DVKVTQSSRYLVKRTGEKVFLECVQDMDHENMFWYRQDPGLGLRLIYFSYDVKMKEKGDIPEGYSVSREKKERFSLILESASTNQTSMYLCASQRGGGEQYFGPGTRLTVT.

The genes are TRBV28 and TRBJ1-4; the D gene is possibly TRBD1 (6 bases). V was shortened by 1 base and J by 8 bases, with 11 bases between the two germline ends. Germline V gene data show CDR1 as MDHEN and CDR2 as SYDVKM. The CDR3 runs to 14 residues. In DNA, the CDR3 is TGTGCCAGCAGTTTATTTACAGGGAGGGAAAAACTGTTTTTT. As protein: CASSLFTGREKLFF.

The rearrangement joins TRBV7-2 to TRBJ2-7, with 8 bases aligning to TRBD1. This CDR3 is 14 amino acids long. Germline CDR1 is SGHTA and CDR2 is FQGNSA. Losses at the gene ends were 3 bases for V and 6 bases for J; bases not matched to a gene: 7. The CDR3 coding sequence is TGTGCCAGCAGCTTCGGGCAGGGGGCCTTCGAGCAGTACTTC. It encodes CASSFGQGAFEQYF.

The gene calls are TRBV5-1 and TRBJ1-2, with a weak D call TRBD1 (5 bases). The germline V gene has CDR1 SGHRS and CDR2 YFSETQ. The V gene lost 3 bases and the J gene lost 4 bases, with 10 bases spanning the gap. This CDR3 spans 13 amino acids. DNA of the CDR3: TGCGCCAGCAGCTCCAGGGTGGGCTATGGCTACACCTTC. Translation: CASSSRVGYGYTF.